The 5 T cell receptor beta chains given below trace back to one sample, sequenced in a study of blood T cells in healthy people across ages. A J-beta primer mix and a sample-barcoded 5' primer were used in a second PCR of about 7 to 12 cycles. TCRdb called the 5' RACE reads again in MiXCR, with one record for every CDR3 protein. Of some 700,000 distinct CDR3 sequences listed, roughly two fifths are singletons. The sequenced material came from blood. These receptors were taken from a woman aged 60-75 years in good health.

The count of this clonotype is one. V and J are TRBV10-2 and TRBJ2-1, with D possibly being TRBD1 (5 bases). This CDR3 contains 15 residues. CDR1 WSHSY and CDR2 SAAADI come from the germline V gene. V lost 5 bases and J lost 10, with 21 bases in between. CDR3 protein: CASSPLRTKSYEQFF. The CDR3 DNA reads TGCGCCAGCAGTCCCCTTAGGACAAAAAGTTACGAGCAGTTCTTC.

V usage is TRBV6-1 and J usage is TRBJ2-1, with 7 bases fitting TRBD2. The germline V gene encodes CDR1 MNHNS and CDR2 SASEGT. The CDR3 runs 16 residues. Losses at the gene ends were 2 bases for V and 7 bases for J; bases not matched to a gene: 11. The CDR3 DNA is TGTGCCAGCAGTGAATTCGTTGCGGGAGCTGGGAATGAGCAGTTCTTC. Residues: CASSEFVAGAGNEQFF.

The rearrangement uses TRBV11-2 and TRBJ2-5; D is undetermined. Near its end, the DNA agrees better with TRBJ2-1, so the J call may be wrong. The CDR3 loop spans 15 amino acids. In germline, CDR1 is SGHAT, CDR2 FQNNGV. CDR3 in DNA: TGTGCCAGCAGCTTGGCGCAGGCACCACAAGAGACCCAGTTCTTC. This translates into CASSLAQAPQETQFF.

The chain joins TRBV10-3 to TRBJ2-1; D is perhaps TRBD1 or TRBD2 (5 bases each). Trimming took 2 bases from V and 6 from J, leaving 17 bases between them. Germline CDR1 is ENHRY and CDR2 is SYGVKD. The CDR3 spans 16 residues. CDR3 region: CAISERAASGTNEQFF. Here the CDR3 DNA reads TGTGCCATCAGTGAGAGGGCCGCCTCGGGGACCAATGAGCAGTTCTTC.

This clonotype was found a few times. The chain uses TRBV5-1 and TRBJ2-1; 14 nucleotides line up with TRBD2. The CDR3 covers 16 residues. CDR1 SGHRS and CDR2 YFSETQ come from the germline V gene. J lost 10 bases, V lost 4 bases, and 10 bases had no gene match. CDR3 bases: TGCGCCAGCAGCCGGGCCTGGACTAGCGGGGGGCGAGAGCAGTTCTTC. As protein: CASSRAWTSGGREQFF.